This TCR beta chain was profiled in a study of blood T cell repertoires in COVID-19. Across the whole study: From the United States, Italy and Spain came samples of acute and convalescent COVID-19.

As handled by the study authors: Researchers report that nucleated cell counts were estimated from reference gene primer amplification. TCRdb keeps only in-frame clones here, not all; method: immunoSEQ multiplex PCR. V and J calls plus clone size are reproduced from that table; the DNA served to infer D and trimming. The table shows 250,000 or so clones, with around 90% occurring only once. Researchers sorted participants into cohorts using their self-reported clinical history. Germline values: CDR1 LNHDA, CDR2 SQIVND (reference sequence). There are 15 residues in the CDR3. The V end lost 7 bases, the J end lost 0 bases, and 15 bases lay between the germline ends.

Sequencing was done on a sample of PBMCs or T cells enriched from blood (not recorded which). The TCR originated in a human donor in a cohort exposed to, infected with or recovered from COVID-19 (not recorded which). The donor label of this sample is uncertain. The rearrangement links TRBV19 to TRBJ1-2; D perhaps matches TRBD1 (6 bases). Written as DNA, the CDR3 is TGTGCCAGTACAGTCAGGGGTAGATCTAACTATGGCTACACCTTC. This translates into CASTVRGRSNYGYTF.